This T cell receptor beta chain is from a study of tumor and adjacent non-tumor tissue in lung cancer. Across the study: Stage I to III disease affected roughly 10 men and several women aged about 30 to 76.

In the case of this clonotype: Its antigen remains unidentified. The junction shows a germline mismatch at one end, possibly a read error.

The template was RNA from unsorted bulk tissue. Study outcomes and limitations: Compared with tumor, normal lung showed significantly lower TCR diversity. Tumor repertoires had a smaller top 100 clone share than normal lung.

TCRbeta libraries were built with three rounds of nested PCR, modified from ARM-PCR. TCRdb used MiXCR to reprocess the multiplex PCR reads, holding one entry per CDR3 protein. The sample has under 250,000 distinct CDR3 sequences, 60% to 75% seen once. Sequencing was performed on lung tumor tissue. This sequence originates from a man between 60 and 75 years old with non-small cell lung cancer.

The CDR3: CSVRQGTSYGYTF. The CDR3 nucleotides are TGCAGCGTTCGACAGGGGACTAGCTATGGTTACACCTTC. The chain links TRBV29-1 to TRBJ1-2; 8 bases line up with TRBD1. The V gene's germline CDR1 is SQVTM and CDR2 ANQGSEA. The CDR3 extends over 13 amino acids.